A single sample is the source of the 30 T cell receptor beta chains below, sequenced in a study of Tregs in tolerant kidney transplant recipients (dated by TCRdb to the late 2010s). Interpreted using the paper, the time point label stands for: blood sample drawn before combined kidney and bone marrow transplant. The library was built by means of the immunoSEQ multiplex PCR assay. Held by TCRdb, this immuneACCESS table contains in-frame sequences only and omits some clones. Under half of the omission traces to an unresolved V gene where checked; the cause of the rest is unknown. The sample table holds some 31,000 clones. The biggest ten clones account for 6.5% to 8% of the sample. Material: CD8+ T cells from blood, obtained before the transplant. These receptors were taken from a human donor who received a combined kidney and bone marrow transplant.

About this clone: Coverage ceases 3 residues before the CDR3 finishes, and the germline J gene fills in the end. The V gene is TRBV2, the J gene TRBJ1-1; 7 bases are a match to TRBD1. Germline V gene lookup returns CDR1 SNHLY and CDR2 FYNNEI. CDR3 length: 15 residues. The ends lost 1 base at V and 4 bases at J; junction bases unmatched: 6. The CDR3 sequence is CASSEGETGATEAFF. The CDR3 DNA, read in part, is TGTGCCAGCAGTGAAGGGGAAACAGGGGCCACTGAA.

The DNA read from the CDR3 is TGTGCCAGTAGTGCAGGGGCCTCCTACGAG. It yields the protein CASSAGASYE. The full CDR3 is CASSAGASYEQYF. V and J are TRBV19 and TRBJ2-7; tentatively, D is TRBD1 (6 bases). The observed sequence ends 3 residues before the CDR3 terminus, with the missing tail filled in from the germline J gene. Deletions cut 5 bases from V and 0 bases from J, with 8 bases between. Per germline, CDR1 LNHDA and CDR2 SQIVND (reference sequence). This CDR3 spans 13 amino acids.

Concerning this clone itself: The observed sequence ends 3 residues before the CDR3 terminus, with the missing tail filled in from the germline J gene. V is TRBV6-2 or TRBV6-3 and J is TRBJ1-2, with a tentative D call TRBD1 (5 bases). V lost 2 bases and J lost 2, with 12 bases in between. The CDR3 consists of 15 residues. CDR1 and CDR2 (germline): MNHEY, SVGEGT. The CDR3 loop is CASSYLQGTNYGYTF. Partial CDR3 DNA: TGTGCCAGCAGTTACCTTCAGGGTACCAACTATGGC.

Regarding this clone: The read falls 3 residues short of the CDR3 end, and the missing part is taken from the germline J gene. The chain has TRBV27 and TRBJ2-2; weak D call: TRBD1 (6 bases). V gave up 1 base and J gave up 4 bases, with 16 bases separating them. The CDR3 runs 17 residues. Germline CDR1 reads MNHEY; CDR2 reads SMNVEV (reference sequence). The CDR3 protein is CASSLFGVGALTGELFF. The part of the CDR3 DNA that was read is TGTGCCAGCAGTTTATTCGGGGTGGGGGCCCTCACCGGGGAG.

For this clone: The read stops 3 residues short of the end of the CDR3; the missing end is completed from the germline J gene. The rearrangement uses TRBV2 and TRBJ2-3, with 9 bases identical to TRBD1. Germline V CDR1 and CDR2: SNHLY, FYNNEI. CDR3 length: 15 residues. The V segment lost 6 bases and the J segment 2 bases; nucleotides outside the gene matches: 6. The CDR3 protein is CASRMGQGYTDTQYF. The part of the CDR3 DNA that was read is TGTGCCAGCAGGATGGGACAGGGATACACAGATACG.

A word on this clone: The CDR3 end is not reached by the read, which stops 3 residues before it; the germline J gene fills it in. The V and J genes are TRBV5-6 and TRBJ2-7, with 7 bases lining up with TRBD2. CDR1 is SGHDT and CDR2 is YYEEEE in the germline V gene. The CDR3 runs to 14 residues. The trim removed 5 bases at V and 2 bases at J, leaving 7 bases unmatched. CDR3 sequence: CASSRRGDPYEQYF. The DNA read from the CDR3 is TGTGCCAGCAGTCGTCGGGGGGACCCCTACGAG. Variable domain in full (rest from reference TRBV5-6 and TRBJ2-7): DAGVTQSPTHLIKTRGQQVTLRCSPKSGHDTVSWYQQALGQGPQFIFQYYEEEERQRGNFPDRFSGHQFPNYSSELNVNALLLGDSALYLCASSRRGDPYEQYFGPGTRLTVT.

A note on this clone: The read terminates 3 residues before the CDR3 end, so the remaining end is supplied by the germline J gene. The rearrangement joins TRBV5-1 to TRBJ2-2; D may be TRBD2 (6 bases). V dropped 3 bases and J dropped 5 bases, with 14 bases sitting between them. Germline V gene sequence: CDR1 SGHRS, CDR2 YFSETQ. CDR3 length equals 15 residues. CDR3 bases read: TGCGCCAGCAGCTCCCGACTAGAGGGTACCGGGGAG. It codes for CASSSRLEGTGE. The whole CDR3 reads CASSSRLEGTGELFF.

As concerns this clone: Coverage ceases 3 residues before the CDR3 finishes, and the germline J gene fills in the end. This chain connects TRBV7-8 to TRBJ2-7; 7 positions match TRBD1. Trimming at V came to 5 bases and at J to 3 bases, leaving 10 bases not matched to a gene. CDR1 is SGHVS, CDR2 FQNEAQ, per germline. This CDR3 has 15 amino acids. Incomplete CDR3 DNA: TGTGCCAGCAGCAACGCCCCCGGGACAGTCTACGAG. Its translation: CASSNAPGTVYE. In full, the CDR3 is CASSNAPGTVYEQYF.

A remark on this clone: The sequenced fragment ends 3 residues before the CDR3 boundary, so the rest is inferred from the germline J gene. The chain is built from TRBV7-9 and TRBJ1-1, with TRBD1 identical over 9 bases. Germline V lookup: CDR1 SEHNR, CDR2 FQNEAQ (reference sequence). CDR3 length: 15 residues. Trimming took 6 bases from V and 1 from J; bases not matched to a gene: 6. The CDR3 spells CASRGTGTQNTEAFF. The covered CDR3 bases are TGTGCCAGCAGGGGGACAGGGACTCAGAACACTGAA.

As for this clone: The CDR3 end falls 3 residues outside the read, so it is completed with the germline J gene. The chain links TRBV13 to TRBJ2-3; D is possibly TRBD2 (5 bases). Deletions cut 4 bases from V and 1 base from J, with 12 bases between. Germline V gives CDR1 PRHDT, CDR2 FYEKMQ (reference sequence). This CDR3 region has 15 residues. This chain's CDR3 is CASSYPSFGTDTQYF. CDR3 DNA (partial): TGTGCCAGCAGCTACCCTAGCTTTGGCACAGATACG.

Concerning this clone itself: The read terminates 3 residues ahead of where the CDR3 ends, so the germline J gene completes it. V gene TRBV10-3 combines with J gene TRBJ2-7, with 7 bases matching TRBD1. The V gene end was trimmed by 2 bases and the J gene end by 2 bases; junction bases not matched to a gene: 15. The germline gives CDR1 ENHRY, CDR2 SYGVKD. This CDR3 has 18 residues. CDR3 bases read: TGTGCCATCAGTGAGCTAGATACGACAGGGCCCCTACCCTACGAG. Its protein product is CAISELDTTGPLPYE. The full CDR3 is CAISELDTTGPLPYEQYF.

In the case of this clone: The read falls 3 residues short of the CDR3 end, and the missing part is taken from the germline J gene. The gene calls are TRBV7-9 and TRBJ1-2; TRBD1 is a possible D gene (6 bases). This CDR3 region has 14 residues. The V end was cut by 1 base, the J end by 3 bases, with 9 bases between. Germline CDR1 and CDR2: SEHNR and FQNEAQ (reference sequence). CDR3 residues: CASSLEGGDYGYTF. The DNA read from the CDR3 is TGTGCCAGCAGCTTAGAAGGGGGGGACTATGGC.

In regard to this clone: Read sequence stops 3 residues before the CDR3 end, and the germline J gene provides the missing end. J is TRBJ2-1 and V is TRBV2, with unresolved D. CDR3 length: 14 amino acids. Germline-derived CDR1 and CDR2 are SNHLY and FYNNEI. V lost 2 bases and J 3 bases, leaving 8 bases between the germline ends. The DNA read from the CDR3 is TGTGCCAGCAGTGAATTTGGTAGCTACAATGAG. This gives the protein CASSEFGSYNE. The complete CDR3 protein is CASSEFGSYNEQFF.

A remark on this clone: The read finishes 3 residues shy of the CDR3 end, and the germline J gene is used to complete it. The chain uses TRBV5-1 and TRBJ1-1; a weak D match, TRBD1 (5 bases). Looked up from germline, CDR1 is SGHRS and CDR2 is YFSETQ. The CDR3 sequence is 12 residues long. The DNA read from the CDR3 is TGCGCCAGCAGCCCGCCGAACAGGGAA. As protein: CASSPPNRE. The entire CDR3 protein reads CASSPPNREAFF.

The covered CDR3 bases are TGTGCCAGCAGCTTAATCGGGGGGAGCACAGATACG. This sequence encodes CASSLIGGSTDT. The whole CDR3 sequence reads CASSLIGGSTDTQYF. The chain employs TRBV7-6 and TRBJ2-3, with 7 bases identical to TRBD2. The read terminates 3 residues before the CDR3 end, so the remaining end is supplied by the germline J gene. The length of the CDR3 is 15 residues. The junction had 2 bases not matched to a gene; V was cut back by 2 bases and J by 0 bases. Germline CDR1 and CDR2: SGHVS and FNYEAQ.

A remark on this clone: Read data end 3 residues before the CDR3 end; the end is taken from the germline J gene. This rearrangement joins TRBV6-2 or TRBV6-3 to TRBJ1-4; D may be TRBD1 (5 bases). The CDR3 is made up of 15 amino acids. V shed 2 bases and J shed 5 bases, with 12 bases lying between them. The V gene's germline CDR1 is MNHEY and CDR2 SVGEGT. This chain's CDR3 is CASSYGGGINEKLFF. The covered CDR3 bases are TGTGCCAGCAGTTACGGCGGGGGTATCAATGAAAAA.

Worth noting for this clone: The CDR3 end is not reached by the read, which stops 3 residues before it; the germline J gene fills it in. The gene calls are TRBV7-2 and TRBJ2-7, with 9 nucleotides matching TRBD2. The CDR3 is made up of 16 amino acids. Germline CDR1 and CDR2: SGHTA and FQGNSA. Trimming cost V 0 bases and J 0 bases; bases outside gene matches: 3. CDR3 DNA, as far as it was read: TGTGCCAGCAGCTTAGCCGGGACTAGCAGCTCCTACGAG. It is translated as CASSLAGTSSSYE. The CDR3, in full, reads CASSLAGTSSSYEQYF.

Comments on this clone: The read gets to within 3 residues of the CDR3 end, and the germline J gene fills in the rest. This rearrangement joins TRBV30 to TRBJ1-2; D remains unclear. CDR1 GTSNPN and CDR2 SVGIG come from the germline V gene (reference sequence). The V and J ends lost 4 bases and 2 bases respectively, with 17 bases between them. The CDR3 sequence is 15 residues long. The CDR3 reads CAWIKMLVPNYGYTF. The CDR3 DNA, read in part, is TGTGCCTGGATTAAGATGTTAGTCCCGAACTATGGC.

About this clone itself: The CDR3 goes on 3 residues after the read ends, and that part is filled in from the germline J gene. The chain is built from TRBV19 and TRBJ2-1, with TRBD2 matching 16 bases. V lost 4 bases, J lost 3 bases, and 9 bases stayed unmatched. CDR1 and CDR2 (germline): LNHDA, SQIVND (reference sequence). The CDR3 is made up of 19 amino acids. CDR3 amino acids: CASSTGTSGRGENYNEQFF. Incomplete CDR3 DNA: TGTGCCAGTAGTACAGGGACTAGCGGGAGGGGAGAAAACTACAATGAG.

On this clone itself: The read ends 3 residues shy of where the CDR3 ends; the end is completed using the germline J gene. The V gene is TRBV7-6, the J gene TRBJ2-5, with a weak D call TRBD2 (5 bases). The CDR3 runs 15 residues. Germline CDR1 reads SGHVS; CDR2 reads FNYEAQ. V dropped 5 bases and J dropped 1 base, with 14 bases sitting between them. CDR3 DNA (partial): TGTGCCAGCAGCCTCGGAGAGCGGCTCCAAGAGACC. Translated: CASSLGERLQET. The CDR3 in its entirety is CASSLGERLQETQYF.

In regard to this clone: Coverage ceases 3 residues before the CDR3 finishes, and the germline J gene fills in the end. V usage is TRBV5-4 and J usage is TRBJ1-1; D perhaps matches TRBD1 (5 bases). The germline CDR1 and CDR2 sequences are SGHNT and YYREEE (reference sequence). V gave up 4 bases and J gave up 6 bases, with 10 bases separating them. CDR3 length equals 12 residues. Partial CDR3 DNA: TGTGCCAGCAGCCCAGGGATGGCTGAA. Translation: CASSPGMAE. The whole CDR3 reads CASSPGMAEAFF.

About this clone: The read stops 3 residues short of the end of the CDR3; the missing end is completed from the germline J gene. J is TRBJ1-1 and V is TRBV7-8; possibly TRBD1 for D (5 bases). Germline CDR1 is SGHVS and CDR2 is FQNEAQ. Trimming left V 5 bases short and J 7 bases short, with 11 bases between. The CDR3 covers 12 residues. The CDR3 sequence: CASSESTVEAFF. The DNA read from the CDR3 is TGTGCCAGCAGCGAGTCGACAGTTGAA.

As for this clone: The CDR3 end is not reached by the read, which stops 3 residues before it; the germline J gene fills it in. The chain has TRBV20-1 and TRBJ2-7, with TRBD2 identical over 11 bases. From germline, CDR1 is DFQATT and CDR2 SNEGSKA (reference sequence). Trimming cost V 5 bases and J 2 bases; bases outside gene matches: 8. The CDR3 spans 15 residues. CDR3 sequence: CSAVSGRAAPYEQYF. The CDR3 bases that were read are TGCAGTGCTGTTAGCGGGAGGGCCGCCCCCTACGAG.

Comment on this clone: The read halts 3 residues ahead of the CDR3 end, with the missing end drawn from the germline J gene. This rearrangement joins TRBV7-8 to TRBJ1-1; possible D gene TRBD1, 5 bases. CDR1 is SGHVS and CDR2 is FQNEAQ in the germline V gene. V was pared by 1 base and J by 0 bases, with 15 bases between. CDR3 length: 17 amino acids. CDR3 bases read: TGTGCCAGCAGCTTAGGGGTAGGGGCGGGGATGAACACTGAA. Protein: CASSLGVGAGMNTE. The entire CDR3 protein is CASSLGVGAGMNTEAFF.

Details on this clone: The read halts 3 residues ahead of the CDR3 end, with the missing end drawn from the germline J gene. The chain joins TRBV7-7 to TRBJ2-1, with 11 bases matching TRBD2. The length of the CDR3 is 15 residues. Germline trimming cut 5 bases from V and 7 bases from J; bases unmatched to any gene: 7. CDR1 and CDR2 from the germline V gene are SSHAT and FNYEAQ (reference sequence). The sequenced CDR3 bases are TGTGCCAGCAGCAAAACTAGCGGGAGTGGTAATGAG. It translates to CASSKTSGSGNE. The complete CDR3 protein is CASSKTSGSGNEQFF.

A note on this clone: The read is 3 residues too short to cover the CDR3 end, so that end is filled in from the germline J gene. This chain connects TRBV20-1 to TRBJ2-7, with 9 bases matching TRBD2. V shed 0 bases and J 2 bases; nucleotides not matched to a gene: 5. The CDR3 is 15 amino acids. Germline CDR1 is DFQATT and CDR2 is SNEGSKA (reference sequence). The sequenced part of the CDR3 DNA is TGCAGTGCTAGAGATCGACTAGCGGTCCCCTACGAG. Translated: CSARDRLAVPYE. The complete CDR3 reads CSARDRLAVPYEQYF.

Concerning this clone: The junction shows a germline mismatch at one end, possibly a read error. Read sequence stops 3 residues before the CDR3 end, and the germline J gene provides the missing end. The chain joins TRBV4-2 to TRBJ2-7, with a tentative D call TRBD2 (5 bases). From germline, CDR1 is LGHNA and CDR2 YNFKEQ. The CDR3 runs 13 residues. The CDR3 DNA, read in part, is TGCGCCAGCAGCCAAGGACTCCCTTACGAG. This codes for CASSQGLPYE. Given in full, the CDR3 is CASSQGLPYEQYF.

On this clone: The read comes to an end 3 residues before the CDR3 does, leaving the germline J gene to fill in the end. V usage is TRBV28 and J usage is TRBJ1-5; 7 bases line up with TRBD1. This CDR3 region has 15 residues. Per germline, CDR1 MDHEN and CDR2 SYDVKM. V was clipped by 7 bases and J by 5 bases; unmatched bases: 11. CDR3 DNA (partial): TGTGCCAGCATAAACCCCCGGGACAGTCATCAGCCC. Its translation: CASINPRDSHQP. The complete CDR3 protein is CASINPRDSHQPQHF.

About this clone itself: The read ends 3 residues shy of where the CDR3 ends; the end is completed using the germline J gene. The chain has TRBV20-1 and TRBJ2-7; maybe TRBD2 (5 bases). V was cut by 3 bases and J by 3 bases, with 12 bases left in between. The CDR3 consists of 13 residues. The germline CDR1 and CDR2 sequences are DFQATT and SNEGSKA (reference sequence). Incomplete CDR3 DNA: TGCAGTGCTAGTGAGCGGAGGTACTACGAG. Its translation: CSASERRYYE. The whole CDR3 protein is CSASERRYYEQYF.

The CDR3 sequence: CSVTSDTQYF. The CDR3 DNA, read in part, is TGCAGCGTCACATCAGATACG. The chain joins TRBV29-1 to TRBJ2-3; D gene uncertain. The CDR3 is cut off 3 residues early in the read; its end comes from the germline J gene. Trimming took off 6 bases at V and 4 bases at J, with 5 bases between the two ends. This CDR3 has 10 residues. CDR1 is SQVTM, CDR2 ANQGSEA, per germline.